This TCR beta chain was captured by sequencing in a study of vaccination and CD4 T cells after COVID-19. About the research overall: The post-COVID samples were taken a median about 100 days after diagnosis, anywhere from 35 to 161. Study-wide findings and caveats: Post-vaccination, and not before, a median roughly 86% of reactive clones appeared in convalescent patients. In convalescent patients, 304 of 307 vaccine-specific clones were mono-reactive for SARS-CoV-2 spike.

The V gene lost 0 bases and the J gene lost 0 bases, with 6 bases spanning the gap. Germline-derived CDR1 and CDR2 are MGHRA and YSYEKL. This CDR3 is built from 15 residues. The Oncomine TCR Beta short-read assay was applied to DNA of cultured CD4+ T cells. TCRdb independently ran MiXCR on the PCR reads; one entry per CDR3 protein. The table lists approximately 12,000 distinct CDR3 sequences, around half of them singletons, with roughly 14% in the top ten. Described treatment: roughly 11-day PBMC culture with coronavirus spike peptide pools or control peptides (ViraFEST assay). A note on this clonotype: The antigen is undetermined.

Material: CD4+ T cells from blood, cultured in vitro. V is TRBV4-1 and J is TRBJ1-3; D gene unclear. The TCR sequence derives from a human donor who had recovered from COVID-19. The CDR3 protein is CASSQDLTSGNTIYF. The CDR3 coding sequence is TGCGCCAGCAGCCAAGATCTCACCTCTGGAAACACCATATATTTT.